The TCR beta chain described here comes from a study of blood T cells in healthy people across ages. The CDR3 is 14 amino acids. Unmatched junction bases numbered 8, after V lost 4 bases and J lost 6 bases. Using a J-beta primer mix together with a sample-barcoded 5' primer, a second PCR was run for about 6 to 11 cycles. TCRdb analysed the 5' RACE reads with MiXCR anew, one entry per CDR3 protein. Among 650,000 to 1,000,000 distinct CDR3 sequences listed, under 40% were seen once. This clonotype was seen many times. The sequence was obtained from a man in his late teens or twenties in good health. Material for sequencing was blood. The chain joins TRBV12-3 or TRBV12-4 to TRBJ1-2; TRBD1 aligns across 7 bases. CDR3 residues: CASSSRQGLDGYTF. The CDR3 DNA reads TGTGCCAGCAGTTCGCGACAGGGACTCGATGGCTACACCTTC.